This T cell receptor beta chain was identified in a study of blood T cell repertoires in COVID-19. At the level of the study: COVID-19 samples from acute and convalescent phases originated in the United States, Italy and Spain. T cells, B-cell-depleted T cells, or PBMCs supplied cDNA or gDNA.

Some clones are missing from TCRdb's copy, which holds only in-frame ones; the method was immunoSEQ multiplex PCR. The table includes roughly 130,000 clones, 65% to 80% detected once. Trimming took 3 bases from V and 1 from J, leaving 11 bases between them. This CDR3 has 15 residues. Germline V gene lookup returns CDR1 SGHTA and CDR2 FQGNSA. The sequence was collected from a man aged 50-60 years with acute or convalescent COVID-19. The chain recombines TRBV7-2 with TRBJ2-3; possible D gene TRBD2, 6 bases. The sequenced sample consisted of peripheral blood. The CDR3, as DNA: TGTGCCAGCAGCTTGTTTACGGGGGGCACAGATACGCAGTATTTT. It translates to CASSLFTGGTDTQYF.